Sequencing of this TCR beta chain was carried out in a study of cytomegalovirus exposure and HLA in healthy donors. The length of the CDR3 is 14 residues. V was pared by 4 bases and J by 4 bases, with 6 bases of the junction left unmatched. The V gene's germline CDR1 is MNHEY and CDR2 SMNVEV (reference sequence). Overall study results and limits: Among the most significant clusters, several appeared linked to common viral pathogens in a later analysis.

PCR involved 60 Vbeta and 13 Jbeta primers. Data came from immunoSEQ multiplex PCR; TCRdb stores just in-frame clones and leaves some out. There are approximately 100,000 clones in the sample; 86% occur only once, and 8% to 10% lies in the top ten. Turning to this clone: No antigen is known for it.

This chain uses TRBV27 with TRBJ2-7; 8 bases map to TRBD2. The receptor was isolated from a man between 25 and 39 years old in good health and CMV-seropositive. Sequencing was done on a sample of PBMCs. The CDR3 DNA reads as TGTGCCAGCAGTTGGGCGGGAGGCGCGTACGAGCAGTACTTC. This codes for CASSWAGGAYEQYF.